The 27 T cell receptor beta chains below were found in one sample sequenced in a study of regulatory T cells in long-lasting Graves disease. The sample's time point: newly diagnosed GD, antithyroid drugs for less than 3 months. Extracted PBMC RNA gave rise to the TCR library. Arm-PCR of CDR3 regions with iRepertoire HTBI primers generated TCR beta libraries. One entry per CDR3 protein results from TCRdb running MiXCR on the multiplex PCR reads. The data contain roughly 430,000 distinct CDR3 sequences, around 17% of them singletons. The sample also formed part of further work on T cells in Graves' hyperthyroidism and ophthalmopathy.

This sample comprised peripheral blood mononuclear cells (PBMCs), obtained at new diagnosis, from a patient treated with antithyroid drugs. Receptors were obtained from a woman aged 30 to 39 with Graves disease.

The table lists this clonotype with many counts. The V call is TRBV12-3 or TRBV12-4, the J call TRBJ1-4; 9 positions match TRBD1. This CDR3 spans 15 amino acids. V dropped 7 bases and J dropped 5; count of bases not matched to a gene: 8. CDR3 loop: CASKERTGENEKLFF. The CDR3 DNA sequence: TGTGCCAGCAAAGAAAGGACAGGGGAGAATGAAAAACTGTTTTTT.

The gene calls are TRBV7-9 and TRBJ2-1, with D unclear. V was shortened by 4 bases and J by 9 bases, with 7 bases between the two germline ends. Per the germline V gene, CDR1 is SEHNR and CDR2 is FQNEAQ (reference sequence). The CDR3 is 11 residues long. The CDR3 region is CASSSRVEQFF. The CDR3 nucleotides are TGTGCCAGCAGCTCAAGGGTTGAGCAGTTCTTC.

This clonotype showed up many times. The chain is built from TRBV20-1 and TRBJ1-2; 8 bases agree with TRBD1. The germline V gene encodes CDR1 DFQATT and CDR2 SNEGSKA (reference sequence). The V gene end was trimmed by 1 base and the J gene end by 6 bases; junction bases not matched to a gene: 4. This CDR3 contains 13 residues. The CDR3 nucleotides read TGCAGTGCTAGAGTTCCAGGGGGCCATGGCTACACCTTC. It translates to CSARVPGGHGYTF.

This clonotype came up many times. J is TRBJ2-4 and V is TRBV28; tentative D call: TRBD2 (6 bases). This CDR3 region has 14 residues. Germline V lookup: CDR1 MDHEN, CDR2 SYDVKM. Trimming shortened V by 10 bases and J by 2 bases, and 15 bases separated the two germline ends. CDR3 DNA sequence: TGTGCCACCTCGGCGGGGAATCCCAAAAACATTCAGTACTTC. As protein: CATSAGNPKNIQYF.

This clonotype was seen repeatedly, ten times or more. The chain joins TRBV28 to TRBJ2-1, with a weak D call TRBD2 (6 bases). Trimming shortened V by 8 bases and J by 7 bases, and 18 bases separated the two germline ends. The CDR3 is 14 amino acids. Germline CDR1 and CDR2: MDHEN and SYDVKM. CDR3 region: CASLASATGNEQFF. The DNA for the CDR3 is TGTGCCAGCCTCGCTAGCGCCACGGGAAATGAGCAGTTCTTC.

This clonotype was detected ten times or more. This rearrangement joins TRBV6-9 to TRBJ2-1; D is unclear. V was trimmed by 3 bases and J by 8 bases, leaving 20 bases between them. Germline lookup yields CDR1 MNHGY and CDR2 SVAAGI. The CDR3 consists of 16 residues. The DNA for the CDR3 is TGTGCCAGCAGTTACCCCTCACAGACGACCGCGGATGAGCAGTTCTTC. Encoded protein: CASSYPSQTTADEQFF.

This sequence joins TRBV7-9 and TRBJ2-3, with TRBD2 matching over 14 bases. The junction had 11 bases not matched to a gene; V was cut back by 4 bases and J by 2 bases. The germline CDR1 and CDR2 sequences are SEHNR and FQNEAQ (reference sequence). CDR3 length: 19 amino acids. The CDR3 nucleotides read TGTGCCAGCAGCTACCTTGGACTAGCGGGAGGCACCTTCACAGATACGCAGTATTTT. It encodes CASSYLGLAGGTFTDTQYF.

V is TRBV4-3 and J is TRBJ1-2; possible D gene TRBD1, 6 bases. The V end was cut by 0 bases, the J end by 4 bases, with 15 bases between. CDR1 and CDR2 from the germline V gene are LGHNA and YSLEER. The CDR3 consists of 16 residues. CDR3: CASSQDPPTGTYGYTF. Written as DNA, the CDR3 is TGCGCCAGCAGCCAAGATCCCCCCACAGGGACCTATGGCTACACCTTC.

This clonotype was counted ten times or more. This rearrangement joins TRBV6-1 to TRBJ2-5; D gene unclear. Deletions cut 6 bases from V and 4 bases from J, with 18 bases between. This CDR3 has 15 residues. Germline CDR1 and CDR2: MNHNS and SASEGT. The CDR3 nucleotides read TGTGCCAGCAGCCCTTTTGGTCCCAAGTCAGAGACCCAGTACTTC. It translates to CASSPFGPKSETQYF.

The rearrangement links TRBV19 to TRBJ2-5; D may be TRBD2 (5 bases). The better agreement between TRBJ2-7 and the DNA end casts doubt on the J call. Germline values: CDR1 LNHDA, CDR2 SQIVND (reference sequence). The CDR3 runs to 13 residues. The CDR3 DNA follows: TGTGCCAGTAGTACCGAGGGCCCCTACGAGCAGTACTTC. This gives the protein CASSTEGPYEQYF.

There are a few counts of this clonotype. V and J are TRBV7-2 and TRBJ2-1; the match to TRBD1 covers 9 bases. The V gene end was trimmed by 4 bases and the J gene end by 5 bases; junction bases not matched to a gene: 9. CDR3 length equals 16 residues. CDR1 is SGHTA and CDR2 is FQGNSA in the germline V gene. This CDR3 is CASSYTGTGPDNEQFF. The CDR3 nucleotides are TGTGCCAGCAGCTACACCGGGACAGGGCCAGACAATGAGCAGTTCTTC.

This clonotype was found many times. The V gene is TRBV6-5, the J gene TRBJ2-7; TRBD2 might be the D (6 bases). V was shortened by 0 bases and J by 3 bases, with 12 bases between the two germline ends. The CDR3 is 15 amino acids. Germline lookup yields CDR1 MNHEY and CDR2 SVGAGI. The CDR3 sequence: CASSYSNPAGYEQYF. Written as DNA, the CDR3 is TGTGCCAGCAGTTACTCGAATCCAGCGGGCTACGAGCAGTACTTC.

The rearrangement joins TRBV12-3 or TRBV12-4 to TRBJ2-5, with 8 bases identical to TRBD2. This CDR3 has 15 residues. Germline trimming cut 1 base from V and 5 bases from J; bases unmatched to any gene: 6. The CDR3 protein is CASSLGSGSHETQYF. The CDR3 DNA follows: TGTGCCAGCAGTTTAGGGAGCGGGAGTCACGAGACCCAGTACTTC.

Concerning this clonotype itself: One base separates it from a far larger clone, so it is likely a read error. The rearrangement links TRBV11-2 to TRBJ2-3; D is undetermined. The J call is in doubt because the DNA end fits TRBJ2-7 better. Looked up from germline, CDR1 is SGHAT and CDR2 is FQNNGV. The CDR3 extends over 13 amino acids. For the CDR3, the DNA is TGTGCCAGCACCCGCTTGGCCAACAATGAGCAGTACTTC. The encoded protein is CASTRLANNEQYF.

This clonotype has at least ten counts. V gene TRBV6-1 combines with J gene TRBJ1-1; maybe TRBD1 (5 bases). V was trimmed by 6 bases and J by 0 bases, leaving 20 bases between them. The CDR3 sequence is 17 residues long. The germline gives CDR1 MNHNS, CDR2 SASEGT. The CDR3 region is CASSPTGTAFMNTEAFF. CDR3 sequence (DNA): TGTGCCAGCAGCCCAACCGGGACTGCCTTTATGAACACTGAAGCTTTCTTT.

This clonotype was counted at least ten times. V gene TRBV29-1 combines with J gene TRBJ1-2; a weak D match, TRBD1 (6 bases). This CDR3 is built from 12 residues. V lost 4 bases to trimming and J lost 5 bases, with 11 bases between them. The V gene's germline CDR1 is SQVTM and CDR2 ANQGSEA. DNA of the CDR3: TGCAGCGTTGTCGGACAGAAGTATGGCTACACCTTC. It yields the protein CSVVGQKYGYTF.

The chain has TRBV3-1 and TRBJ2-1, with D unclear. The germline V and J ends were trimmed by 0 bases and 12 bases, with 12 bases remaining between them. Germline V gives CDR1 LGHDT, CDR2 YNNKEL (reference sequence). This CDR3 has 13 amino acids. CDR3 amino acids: CASSQEWTRWQFF. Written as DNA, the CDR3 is TGTGCCAGCAGCCAAGAATGGACCAGATGGCAGTTCTTC.

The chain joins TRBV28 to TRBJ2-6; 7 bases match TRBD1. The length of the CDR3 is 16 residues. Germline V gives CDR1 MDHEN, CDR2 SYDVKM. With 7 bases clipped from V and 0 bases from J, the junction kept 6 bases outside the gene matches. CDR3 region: CASKQGEYSGANVLTF. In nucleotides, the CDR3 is TGTGCCAGCAAGCAGGGGGAATACTCTGGGGCCAACGTCCTGACTTTC.

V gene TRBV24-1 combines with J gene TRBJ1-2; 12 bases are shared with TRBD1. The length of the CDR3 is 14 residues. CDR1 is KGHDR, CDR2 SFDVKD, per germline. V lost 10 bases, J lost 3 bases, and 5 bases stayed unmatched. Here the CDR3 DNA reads TGTGCCACAGCCGGGACAGGGGGCGACTATGGCTACACCTTC. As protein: CATAGTGGDYGYTF.

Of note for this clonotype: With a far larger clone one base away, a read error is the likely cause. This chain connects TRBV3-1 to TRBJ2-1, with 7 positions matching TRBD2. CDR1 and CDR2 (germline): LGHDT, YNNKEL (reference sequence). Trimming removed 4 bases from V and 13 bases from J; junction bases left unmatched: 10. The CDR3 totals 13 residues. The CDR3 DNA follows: TGTGCCAGCAGCCGGACTAGGGTGGAGACCCAGTTCTTC. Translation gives CASSRTRVETQFF.

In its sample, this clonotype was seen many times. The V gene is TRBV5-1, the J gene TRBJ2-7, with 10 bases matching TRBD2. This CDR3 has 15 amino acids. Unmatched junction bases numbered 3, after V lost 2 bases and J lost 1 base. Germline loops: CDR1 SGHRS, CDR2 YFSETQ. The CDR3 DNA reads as TGCGCCAGCAGCTTAATAGCGGGAGGATCCTACGAGCAGTACTTC. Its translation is CASSLIAGGSYEQYF.

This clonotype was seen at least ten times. CDR3 protein: CSARDNMGAPNTGELFF. The DNA for the CDR3 is TGCAGTGCTAGAGACAATATGGGGGCCCCGAACACCGGGGAGCTGTTTTTT. The chain has TRBV20-1 and TRBJ2-2, with a tentative D call TRBD1 (6 bases). CDR1 and CDR2 (germline): DFQATT, SNEGSKA (reference sequence). CDR3 length: 17 residues. V dropped 0 bases and J dropped 0 bases, with 14 bases sitting between them.

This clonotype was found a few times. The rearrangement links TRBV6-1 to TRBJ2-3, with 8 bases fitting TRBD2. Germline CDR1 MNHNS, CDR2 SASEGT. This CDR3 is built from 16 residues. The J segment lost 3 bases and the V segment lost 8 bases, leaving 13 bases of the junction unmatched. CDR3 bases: TGTGCCAGCTCTACGCTCTTAGCGGGGTCAACAGATACGCAGTATTTT. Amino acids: CASSTLLAGSTDTQYF.

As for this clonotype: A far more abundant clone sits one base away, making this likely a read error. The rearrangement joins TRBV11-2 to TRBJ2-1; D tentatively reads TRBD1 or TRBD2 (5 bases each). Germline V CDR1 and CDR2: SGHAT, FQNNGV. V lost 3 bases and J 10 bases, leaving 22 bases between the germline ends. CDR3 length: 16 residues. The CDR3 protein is CASSFQNGAGTYEQFF. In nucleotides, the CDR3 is TGTGCCAGCAGCTTCCAGAACGGAGCAGGGACCTACGAGCAGTTCTTC. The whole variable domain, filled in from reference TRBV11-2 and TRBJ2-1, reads EAGVAQSPRYKIIEKRQSVAFWCNPISGHATLYWYQQILGQGPKLLIQFQNNGVVDDSQLPKDRFSAERLKGVDSTLKIQPAKLEDSAVYLCASSFQNGAGTYEQFFGPGTRLTVL.

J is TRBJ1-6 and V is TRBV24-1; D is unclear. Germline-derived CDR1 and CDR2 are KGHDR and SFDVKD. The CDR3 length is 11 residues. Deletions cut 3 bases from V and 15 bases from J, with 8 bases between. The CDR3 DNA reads TGTGCCACCAGTGATGGCCATAACCTCCACTTT. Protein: CATSDGHNLHF.

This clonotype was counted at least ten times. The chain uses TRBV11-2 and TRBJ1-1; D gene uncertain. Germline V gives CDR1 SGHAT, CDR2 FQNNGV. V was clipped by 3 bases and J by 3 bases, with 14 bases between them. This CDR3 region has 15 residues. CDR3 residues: CASSFNFVGDTEAFF. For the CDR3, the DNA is TGTGCCAGCAGCTTTAACTTCGTTGGGGACACTGAAGCTTTCTTT.

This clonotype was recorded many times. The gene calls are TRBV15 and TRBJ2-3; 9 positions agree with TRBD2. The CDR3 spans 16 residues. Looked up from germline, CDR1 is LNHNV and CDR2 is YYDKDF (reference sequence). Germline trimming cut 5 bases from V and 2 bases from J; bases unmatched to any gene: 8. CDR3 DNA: TGTGCCACCAGCGACAGACTAGCGGAGCACACAGATACGCAGTATTTT. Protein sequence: CATSDRLAEHTDTQYF.